Below are 2 T cell receptor beta chains sequenced from a single sample in a study of graft-versus-host responses after intestinal transplantation. Their antigens remain unidentified. Assay: immunoSEQ multiplex PCR; the TCRdb copy retains only in-frame clones and omits some. Here the sample spans approximately 90,000 clones, approximately 90% being singletons. The specimen was unstimulated CD4+ T cells sorted from spleen or lymph node cells, collected before transplant. These receptors all come from a human donor who was the organ donor for an intestinal transplant.

Of note for this clone: The junction does not match germline at one end; this may be a read error. This rearrangement joins TRBV5-4 to TRBJ1-2; D possibly corresponds to TRBD1 (6 bases). This CDR3 is built from 14 residues. Per germline, CDR1 SGHNT and CDR2 YYREEE (reference sequence). The CDR3 DNA reads as TGTGCCAGCAGGTTGGCCGGGGGGCGGTATGGCTACACCTTC. Translating gives CASRLAGGRYGYTF. The whole variable domain, filled in from reference TRBV5-4 and TRBJ1-2, reads ETGVTQSPTHLIKTRGQQVTLRCSSQSGHNTVSWYQQALGQGPQFIFQYYREEENGRGNFPPRFSGLQFPNYSSELNVNALELDDSALYLCASRLAGGRYGYTFGSGTRLTVV.

This chain links TRBV9 with TRBJ2-1; TRBD2 matches at 15 bases. This CDR3 has 17 residues. Per the germline V gene, CDR1 is SGDLS and CDR2 is YYNGEE. V trimming: 2 bases; J trimming: 7 bases; junction bases outside the gene matches: 7. The CDR3 protein is CASSVGTSGGRTNEQFF. The CDR3 DNA follows: TGTGCCAGCAGCGTCGGGACTAGCGGGGGGCGTACGAATGAGCAGTTCTTC. The complete variable domain, with remaining parts taken from reference TRBV9 and TRBJ2-1, reads DSGVTQTPKHLITATGQRVTLRCSPRSGDLSVYWYQQSLDQGLQFLIQYYNGEERAKGNILERFSAQQFPDLHSELNLSSLELGDSALYFCASSVGTSGGRTNEQFFGPGTRLTVL.